The next 31 T cell receptor beta chains were all read from a single sample in a study of blood T cell repertoires in COVID-19. Assay used: immunoSEQ multiplex PCR; TCRdb lists only in-frame clones, some missing. The sample has roughly 460,000 clones; 70% to 90% are singletons. Sequencing was done on a sample of peripheral blood. The receptors originated from a man younger than 35 with COVID-19, enrolled during active disease.

The chain couples TRBV6-5 to TRBJ2-7, with no clear D. This CDR3 has 13 residues. From germline, CDR1 is MNHEY and CDR2 SVGAGI. The V gene lost 0 bases and the J gene lost 2 bases, with 5 bases spanning the gap. CDR3 DNA: TGTGCCAGCAGTTACTCTAAAACCTACGAGCAGTACTTC. Its translation: CASSYSKTYEQYF.

The J gene is TRBJ2-7, the V gene TRBV2, with TRBD2 matching over 10 bases. The ends lost 7 bases at V and 5 bases at J; junction bases unmatched: 17. Germline CDR1 SNHLY, CDR2 FYNNEI. The CDR3 totals 17 residues. In DNA, the CDR3 is TGTGCCAGCACCGAGGTTGGTAGCGGGGGGTTTGCGAACGAGCAGTACTTC. Translation gives CASTEVGSGGFANEQYF. The whole variable domain, remainder taken from reference TRBV2 and TRBJ2-7, is EPEVTQTPSHQVTQMGQEVILRCVPISNHLYFYWYRQILGQKVEFLVSFYNNEISEKSEIFDDQFSVERPDGSNFTLKIRSTKLEDSAMYFCASTEVGSGGFANEQYFGPGTRLTVT.

V is TRBV29-1 and J is TRBJ2-7, with 7 bases fitting TRBD1. Germline values: CDR1 SQVTM, CDR2 ANQGSEA. CDR3 size: 14 residues. J was trimmed by 0 bases and V by 4 bases; bases with no gene match: 6. The CDR3 loop reads CSVGGPGGSYEQYF. The CDR3, as DNA: TGCAGCGTTGGGGGACCAGGGGGCTCCTACGAGCAGTACTTC.

A remark on this clone: One junction end disagrees with the germline gene, perhaps due to a read error. This chain uses TRBV5-8 with TRBJ2-1, with D possibly matching TRBD2 (7 bases). The CDR3 runs to 11 residues. The germline CDR1 and CDR2 sequences are SGHTS and YDEGEE. The CDR3 coding sequence is TGTGCCAGCAGCTTGGTGTGGGGGGGCCTCTTC. Its translation is CASSLVWGGLF. The variable domain in full, completed from reference TRBV5-8 and TRBJ2-1, reads EAGVTQSPTHLIKTRGQQATLRCSPISGHTSVYWYQQALGLGLQFLLWYDEGEERNRGNFPPRFSGRQFPNYSSELNVNALELEDSALYLCASSLVWGGLFGPGTRLTVL.

The chain employs TRBV30 and TRBJ2-7; TRBD1 matches 10 bases. The CDR3 length is 16 residues. After removal of 5 bases from V and 3 bases from J, the junction contained 13 bases not matched to a gene. CDR1 is GTSNPN, CDR2 SVGIG, per germline (reference sequence). CDR3 sequence reads: CAWLSKPGQGIYEQYF. The CDR3 coding sequence is TGTGCCTGGCTTTCGAAGCCGGGACAGGGGATCTACGAGCAGTACTTC.

The chain combines TRBV3-1 (or the pseudogene TRBV3-2) with TRBJ2-3; TRBD2 might be the D (7 bases). Deletions cut 3 bases from V and 1 base from J, with 11 bases between. The V gene's germline CDR1 is LGHDT and CDR2 YNNKEL (reference sequence). The CDR3 has 15 amino acids. CDR3 amino acids: CASSHTGGGTDTQYF. In DNA, the CDR3 is TGTGCCAGCAGCCACACGGGGGGCGGCACAGATACGCAGTATTTT.

The chain links TRBV30 to TRBJ2-3, with TRBD1 matching over 12 bases. V dropped 0 bases and J dropped 4; count of bases not matched to a gene: 2. The CDR3 loop spans 15 amino acids. The V gene's germline CDR1 is GTSNPN and CDR2 SVGIG (reference sequence). The CDR3 spells CAWSVRDRGPDTQYF. In DNA, the CDR3 is TGTGCCTGGAGTGTACGGGACAGGGGGCCAGATACGCAGTATTTT.

This clone was picked up a small number of times. The genes are TRBV5-1 and TRBJ1-3; D unresolved. Trimming pared 3 bases from V and 7 bases from J, leaving 11 bases between. Germline CDR1 reads SGHRS; CDR2 reads YFSETQ. This CDR3 region has 13 residues. The CDR3 coding sequence is TGCGCCAGCAGCTCCTCAGGCGGGAACACCATATATTTT. As protein: CASSSSGGNTIYF.

Only a few counts were recorded for this clone. The same CDR3 also results from other DNA sequences found in this sample. This rearrangement joins TRBV5-6 to TRBJ1-5; TRBD1 matches 8 bases. Germline V gene sequence: CDR1 SGHDT, CDR2 YYEEEE. The length of the CDR3 is 14 residues. V gave up 0 bases and J gave up 5 bases; unmatched junction bases: 1. CDR3 DNA sequence: TGTGCCAGCAGCTTGGGACAGGGGTATCAGCCCCAGCATTTT. Translating gives CASSLGQGYQPQHF.

This clone was seen only a few times. Other DNA sequences in this specimen translate into the identical CDR3. The chain joins TRBV5-1 to TRBJ1-2; possibly TRBD1 for D (6 bases). V lost 4 bases to trimming and J lost 5 bases, with 12 bases between them. This CDR3 has 13 residues. The germline V gene encodes CDR1 SGHRS and CDR2 YFSETQ. Here the CDR3 reads CASSPDSGYGYTF. As DNA, the CDR3 is TGCGCCAGCAGCCCGGACAGTGGATATGGCTACACCTTC.

The chain joins TRBV11-2 to TRBJ2-3, with D hard to call. The germline V gene encodes CDR1 SGHAT and CDR2 FQNNGV. Deletions cut 1 base from V and 2 bases from J, with 10 bases between. CDR3 length: 15 residues. In nucleotides, the CDR3 is TGTGCCAGCAGCTTAGTTGCGGCCTTCACAGATACGCAGTATTTT. This encodes CASSLVAAFTDTQYF. Complete variable domain (other parts from reference TRBV11-2 and TRBJ2-3): EAGVAQSPRYKIIEKRQSVAFWCNPISGHATLYWYQQILGQGPKLLIQFQNNGVVDDSQLPKDRFSAERLKGVDSTLKIQPAKLEDSAVYLCASSLVAAFTDTQYFGPGTRLTVL.

Only one count was recorded for this clone. The CDR3 nucleotides are TGTGCCACCAGTGATCCAGCGGGAGGGAACACCGGGGAGCTGTTTTTT. Its protein is CATSDPAGGNTGELFF. The chain uses TRBV24-1 and TRBJ2-2, with 9 nucleotides matching TRBD2. V was pared by 3 bases and J by 1 base, with 2 bases of the junction left unmatched. From germline, CDR1 is KGHDR and CDR2 SFDVKD. The CDR3 covers 16 residues.

This clone showed up just once. The chain has TRBV7-2 and TRBJ1-4, with TRBD1 as a possible D gene (6 bases). Germline V gene lookup returns CDR1 SGHTA and CDR2 FQGNSA. Trimming stripped 0 bases from V and 16 bases from J, with 12 bases between. The CDR3 is 12 residues long. Here the CDR3 reads CASSLATGPPFF. The CDR3 nucleotides are TGTGCCAGCAGCTTAGCGACAGGCCCCCCGTTTTTT. Full variable domain (remainder filled in from reference TRBV7-2 and TRBJ1-4): GAGVSQSPSNKVTEKGKDVELRCDPISGHTALYWYRQSLGQGLEFLIYFQGNSAPDKSGLPSDRFSAERTGGSVSTLTIQRTQQEDSAVYLCASSLATGPPFFGSGTQLSVL.

This rearrangement joins TRBV30 to TRBJ2-1; a weak D match, TRBD1 (6 bases). This CDR3 spans 15 amino acids. V lost 5 bases to trimming and J lost 7 bases, with 21 bases between them. Germline CDR1 GTSNPN, CDR2 SVGIG (reference sequence). The CDR3 DNA reads as TGTGCCTGGCCCCCATTGGGAGTAAGGGGGAATGAGCAGTTCTTC. This codes for CAWPPLGVRGNEQFF.

V and J are TRBV4-1 and TRBJ1-5, with 10 bases fitting TRBD1. The CDR3 totals 14 residues. Germline V gives CDR1 MGHRA, CDR2 YSYEKL. The trim removed 0 bases at V and 7 bases at J, leaving 0 bases unmatched. The CDR3 DNA sequence: TGCGCCAGCAGCCAAGAGGACAGGGGGCAGCCCCAGCATTTT. Translation: CASSQEDRGQPQHF.

This sequence joins TRBV27 and TRBJ2-7; TRBD2 matches at 11 bases. The germline V gene encodes CDR1 MNHEY and CDR2 SMNVEV (reference sequence). V trimming: 6 bases; J trimming: 0 bases; junction bases outside the gene matches: 4. The CDR3 loop spans 15 amino acids. CDR3 bases: TGTGCCAGCAGGGGACTAGCGGCTAGCTCCTACGAGCAGTACTTC. It yields the protein CASRGLAASSYEQYF.

The sample holds a few counts of this clone. The rearrangement uses TRBV28 and TRBJ2-1; 7 bases line up with TRBD2. V dropped 5 bases and J dropped 5; count of bases not matched to a gene: 6. There are 14 residues in the CDR3. Germline V lookup: CDR1 MDHEN, CDR2 SYDVKM. This chain's CDR3 is CASSDGLGHNEQFF. DNA of the CDR3: TGTGCCAGCAGTGACGGACTAGGCCACAATGAGCAGTTCTTC. Looking up the rest from reference TRBV28 and TRBJ2-1 gives the full variable domain: DVKVTQSSRYLVKRTGEKVFLECVQDMDHENMFWYRQDPGLGLRLIYFSYDVKMKEKGDIPEGYSVSREKKERFSLILESASTNQTSMYLCASSDGLGHNEQFFGPGTRLTVL.

The V and J genes are TRBV13 and TRBJ2-3; D is undetermined. Trimming stripped 2 bases from V and 1 base from J, with 10 bases between. The CDR3 consists of 15 residues. Per germline, CDR1 PRHDT and CDR2 FYEKMQ (reference sequence). CDR3 in DNA: TGTGCCAGCAGCTTACGGCGACTTCGCACAGATACGCAGTATTTT. Residues: CASSLRRLRTDTQYF.

V gene TRBV7-2 combines with J gene TRBJ2-3, with D maybe TRBD2 (6 bases). Germline CDR1 is SGHTA and CDR2 is FQGNSA. The CDR3 sequence is 16 residues long. The ends were cut back, 3 bases at V and 2 bases at J, with 15 bases in the middle. DNA of the CDR3: TGTGCCAGCAGCTTTCGGTGGGGGGACGCCACAGATACGCAGTATTTT. Translated, it gives CASSFRWGDATDTQYF.

The chain joins TRBV5-4 to TRBJ1-2, with TRBD1 matching 7 bases. This CDR3 has 15 residues. Germline V gene data show CDR1 as SGHNT and CDR2 as YYREEE (reference sequence). Trimming took 9 bases from V and 8 from J; bases not matched to a gene: 19. CDR3 region: CATRSSGQLTGGYTF. DNA of the CDR3: TGTGCCACCCGCAGTTCGGGACAGTTAACGGGCGGCTACACCTTC.

The rearrangement uses TRBV30 and TRBJ2-2, with a weak D call TRBD1 (6 bases). Germline loops: CDR1 GTSNPN, CDR2 SVGIG (reference sequence). This CDR3 is built from 14 residues. Trimming shortened V by 4 bases and J by 6 bases, and 15 bases separated the two germline ends. This chain's CDR3 is CAWNLGRGPGELFF. For the CDR3, the DNA is TGTGCCTGGAATCTTGGCAGGGGACCCGGGGAGCTGTTTTTT.

The gene calls are TRBV5-4 and TRBJ2-1; 12 positions agree with TRBD2. V lost 4 bases and J lost 10; bases outside the gene matches: 3. Germline CDR1 SGHNT, CDR2 YYREEE (reference sequence). CDR3 length: 13 amino acids. The CDR3 nucleotides are TGTGCCAGCAGCCCACTAGCGGGGGGAGAGCAGTTCTTC. Translating it yields CASSPLAGGEQFF. Complete variable domain (other parts from reference TRBV5-4 and TRBJ2-1): ETGVTQSPTHLIKTRGQQVTLRCSSQSGHNTVSWYQQALGQGPQFIFQYYREEENGRGNFPPRFSGLQFPNYSSELNVNALELDDSALYLCASSPLAGGEQFFGPGTRLTVL.

The V call is TRBV9, the J call TRBJ2-1; tentative D call: TRBD2 (5 bases). V was clipped by 3 bases and J by 0 bases, with 10 bases between them. This CDR3 contains 15 residues. CDR1 and CDR2 from the germline V gene are SGDLS and YYNGEE. In DNA, the CDR3 is TGTGCCAGCAGCGCCGGGGTGAGCTCCTACAATGAGCAGTTCTTC. Translating gives CASSAGVSSYNEQFF.

The rearrangement uses TRBV3-1 (or the pseudogene TRBV3-2) and TRBJ2-7, with D perhaps TRBD1 (5 bases). V lost 1 base, J lost 5 bases, and 21 bases lay in between. The CDR3 has 17 amino acids. Germline V gene lookup returns CDR1 LGHDT and CDR2 YNNKEL (reference sequence). CDR3 in DNA: TGTGCCAGCAGCCAAGGTAAAGCAGGGATCTTTGCGAACGAGCAGTACTTC. Protein: CASSQGKAGIFANEQYF.

The chain is built from TRBV5-6 and TRBJ1-6, with unresolved D. The CDR3 contains 15 residues. CDR1 SGHDT and CDR2 YYEEEE come from the germline V gene. Trimming removed 0 bases from V and 5 bases from J, with 9 bases in between. Here the CDR3 DNA reads TGTGCCAGCAGCTTGGGGCGGTATGATAATTCACCCCTCCACTTT. Its translation: CASSLGRYDNSPLHF.

V and J are TRBV19 and TRBJ1-5; D is unresolved. Germline V CDR1 and CDR2: LNHDA, SQIVND (reference sequence). The CDR3 has 15 amino acids. The V end lost 1 base, the J end lost 1 base, and 8 bases lay between the germline ends. CDR3 residues: CASSIAGMSNQPQHF. In DNA form, the CDR3 reads TGTGCCAGTAGTATAGCGGGGATGAGCAATCAGCCCCAGCATTTT.

This rearrangement joins TRBV5-4 to TRBJ2-2; 15 bases line up with TRBD2. J was trimmed by 7 bases and V by 4 bases; bases with no gene match: 8. The CDR3 has 17 residues. Germline V gene lookup returns CDR1 SGHNT and CDR2 YYREEE (reference sequence). The CDR3 is CASSAGLAGGLSGELFF. The CDR3 DNA reads TGTGCCAGCAGCGCCGGACTAGCGGGGGGGCTAAGCGGGGAGCTGTTTTTT.

V usage is TRBV23-1 and J usage is TRBJ2-1, with 11 bases aligning to TRBD2. TRBV23-1 counts as an open reading frame of uncertain function. This CDR3 spans 16 amino acids. V lost 5 bases, J lost 8 bases, and 11 bases stayed unmatched. CDR3 coding DNA: TGCGCCAGCAGTGCTAACCGGCTAGCGGGAGGTTATGAGCAGTTCTTC. Protein sequence: CASSANRLAGGYEQFF.

A note on this clone: Other nucleotide sequences in the sample specify the same CDR3. The chain couples TRBV12-5 to TRBJ2-1, with D tentatively TRBD2 (6 bases). The V and J ends lost 6 bases and 1 base respectively, with 7 bases between them. The germline gives CDR1 LGHNT, CDR2 FRNRAP. The CDR3 consists of 13 residues. CDR3 nucleotide sequence: TGTGCTAGTGGGCTAGCGTCCTACAATGAGCAGTTCTTC. Encoded protein: CASGLASYNEQFF.

V usage is TRBV7-9 and J usage is TRBJ1-3, with unresolved D. Trimming took 1 base from V and 0 from J, leaving 10 bases between them. This CDR3 comprises 16 residues. Germline CDR1 SEHNR, CDR2 FQNEAQ (reference sequence). The CDR3 is CASSLEIRGSGNTIYF. In DNA, the CDR3 is TGTGCCAGCAGCTTAGAGATCAGAGGCTCTGGAAACACCATATATTTT.

This chain uses TRBV9 with TRBJ1-1; D possibly corresponds to TRBD1 (6 bases). V lost 0 bases and J 4 bases, leaving 19 bases between the germline ends. This CDR3 has 17 residues. Germline CDR1 reads SGDLS; CDR2 reads YYNGEE. DNA for the CDR3: TGTGCCAGCAGCGTAGTCCCCCTTTCAGGGGCAGGCACTGAAGCTTTCTTT. Translated: CASSVVPLSGAGTEAFF.